This T cell receptor (beta chain) was retrieved from a study of blood T cell repertoires in COVID-19. Study-wide context: PBMCs, B-cell-depleted T cells, or T cells provided the cDNA or gDNA that made up the material.

Participants were aged about 18 to 90 years, lived in roughly 23 US areas, and enrolled virtually. Repertoires were generated with immunoSEQ multiplex PCR, while TCRdb's copy carries only in-frame clones and drops some. The sample gives 250,000 or so clones, 80% to 90% of which show up once; 4.1% is in the top ten. In germline, CDR1 is SEHNR, CDR2 FQNEAQ (reference sequence). Trimming stripped 1 base from V and 3 bases from J, with 9 bases between. The length of the CDR3 is 14 residues. The chain has TRBV7-9 and TRBJ2-5, with D perhaps matching TRBD2 (5 bases). The receptor was isolated from a woman aged 25-40 years with acute COVID-19. What was sequenced was PBMCs or T cells enriched from blood (not recorded which). In DNA form, the CDR3 reads TGTGCCAGCAGCTTAGTCGACTATAAAGAGACCCAGTACTTC. It specifies CASSLVDYKETQYF.